This TCR beta chain is from a study of blood T cell repertoires in COVID-19. Individuals drawn from around 25 US areas were about 18 to 100 years old. Source study methods: Amplification with reference gene primers provided the estimates of nucleated cell counts. The assay was immunoSEQ multiplex PCR, and TCRdb's table has in-frame clones only and misses some. V and J calls and clone size are copied from that table; D and trimming were computed from the DNA. The sample carries some 150,000 clones, roughly 90% recorded once. The sample consisted of PBMCs or T cells enriched from blood (not recorded which). The sequence was obtained from a woman aged 25 to 39 with acute COVID-19.

The CDR3 region is CASSPPAQGFLSNQPQHF. The DNA for the CDR3 is TGCGCCAGCAGCCCTCCGGCGCAGGGGTTTTTGAGTAATCAGCCCCAGCATTTT. The chain links TRBV4-1 to TRBJ1-5; D is perhaps TRBD1 (6 bases). V shed 4 bases and J shed 4 bases, with 23 bases lying between them. Germline CDR1 is MGHRA and CDR2 is YSYEKL. The CDR3 covers 18 residues.